This TCR beta chain was recorded in a study of CD8 T cells in ankylosing spondylitis. Many counts were recorded for this clonotype. It was by quantitative 5'-RACE with molecular barcodes that TCR beta libraries were made. TCRdb reprocessed the 5' RACE reads with MiXCR, giving one entry per CDR3 protein. The sample lists about 200,000 distinct CDR3 sequences, more than 10% occurring once. Looked up from germline, CDR1 is SEHNR and CDR2 is FQNEAQ (reference sequence). Trimming removed 4 bases from V and 6 bases from J, with 13 bases in between. This CDR3 has 14 residues. The chain combines TRBV7-9 with TRBJ2-1; D call uncertain. The TCR comes from a male donor with ankylosing spondylitis or in good health (not recorded which). The sequencing input was blood, either unsorted or a sorted T cell fraction (not recorded which). CDR3 nucleotide sequence: TGTGCCAGCAGCTCCCCTGACTGGGGCAATGAGCAGTTCTTC. Its translation: CASSSPDWGNEQFF.